This T cell receptor (beta chain) was recovered during a study of PD-1 blockade in classical Hodgkin lymphoma. Time point defined: newly diagnosed, previously untreated cHL patient sample. Newly diagnosed classical Hodgkin lymphoma PBMCs, still untreated, provided the comparison samples. Notes on this clone: The junction shows a germline mismatch at one end, possibly a read error.

Repertoires were generated with immunoSEQ multiplex PCR, while TCRdb's copy carries only in-frame clones and drops some. The sample has 20,000 to 25,000 clones, roughly 94% seen once; the top ten hold less than 5%. The CDR3 contains 14 residues. Per germline, CDR1 SEHNR and CDR2 FQNEAQ (reference sequence). Sequenced: peripheral blood mononuclear cells (PBMCs). The TCR comes from a human donor with classical Hodgkin lymphoma. V usage is TRBV7-9 and J usage is TRBJ1-2, with D perhaps matching TRBD1 (5 bases). CDR3 DNA sequence: TGTGCCAGCAGCTCGCGGGACGCTGCTTGGAGGAGAGACTTC. Translation gives CASSSRDAAWRRDF.